A selection of T cell receptor beta chains follows, all from one sample in a study of beta chain features in type 1 diabetes. Method: immunoSEQ multiplex PCR; TCRdb's copy keeps in-frame clones and lacks some. The data contain 680,000 or so clones, 15% to 19% of them singletons. Sequenced material: naive CD4+ T cells from blood. These TCRs come from a young man in good health. The CDR3 runs from the conserved cysteine through the conserved F or W. A D gene is named only where the DNA matches it firmly. Clone size is not always given. Where it is, it says once, few, many or a class for expanded clones.

V,J,size,D,DNA,CDR3
TRBV7-3,TRBJ2-5,once,.,TGTGCCAGCAGCTTAGGGGGGACAGTCACGTCAGAGACCCAGTACTTC,CASSLGGTVTSETQYF
TRBV28,TRBJ2-4,few,TRBD2,TGTGCCAGCAGTCGGGGGGGTCTAATACTAGCCAAAAACATTCAGTACTTC,CASSRGGLILAKNIQYF
TRBV15,TRBJ2-5,few,.,TGTGCCACCAGCAGAGGACAAGCAAAAGAGACCCAGTACTTC,CATSRGQAKETQYF
TRBV15,TRBJ1-5,.,TRBD1,TGTGCCACCAGCATTGACAGGGGGCGCAATCAGCCCCAGCATTTT,CATSIDRGRNQPQHF
TRBV14,TRBJ2-4,.,TRBD2,TGTGCCAGCAGCCAAGTAGTCGGACTAGCGGGAGGGGACATAGCCAAAAACATTCAGTACTTC,CASSQVVGLAGGDIAKNIQYF
TRBV6-1,TRBJ1-2,.,.,TGTGCCAGCAGTGAAGCGCTTTCCGCAGCCACTAACTATGGCTACACCTTC,CASSEALSAATNYGYTF
TRBV19,TRBJ2-3,few,.,TGTGCCAGTAGAGCGGCGAGCACAGATACGCAGTATTTT,CASRAASTDTQYF
TRBV28,TRBJ2-1,.,.,TGTGCCAGCAGTTTGGGGAGGCCCCTCGCCAATGAGCAGTTCTTC,CASSLGRPLANEQFF
TRBV27,TRBJ2-6,.,TRBD1,TGTGCCAGCAGTTTATTAGCACAGGGGGCCCTCCTGGCTGGGGCCAACGTCCTGACTTTC,CASSLLAQGALLAGANVLTF
TRBV5-1,TRBJ2-3,.,.,TGCGCCAGCAGCTTGGTGGGGACGGATACGCAGTATTTT,CASSLVGTDTQYF
TRBV9,TRBJ1-1,.,.,TGTGCCAGCGCCCGCCAGAGCCTCATGAACACTGAAGCTTTCTTT,CASARQSLMNTEAFF
TRBV5-1,TRBJ2-3,.,TRBD2,TGCGCCAGCAGCTTGGGACTAGCGGGCACAGATACGCAGTATTTT,CASSLGLAGTDTQYF
TRBV4-3,TRBJ1-2,.,.,TGCGCCAGCAGCCAAGACAGTTACTATGGCTACACCTTC,CASSQDSYYGYTF
TRBV19,TRBJ2-1,.,.,TGTGCCAGTAGTACAACTAGTATTGAGCAGTTCTTC,CASSTTSIEQFF
TRBV2,TRBJ1-1,.,TRBD1,TGTGCCAGCAGGGGTCGGACAGGGCTGAACACTGAAGCTTTCTTT,CASRGRTGLNTEAFF
TRBV5-1,TRBJ2-7,few,TRBD2,TGCGCCAGCAGCTTTTTAGGGACTAGCGGCTACGAGCAGTACTTC,CASSFLGTSGYEQYF
TRBV28,TRBJ2-3,.,TRBD2,TGTGCCAGCAGTGAACTAGCGGGAAACACAGATACGCAGTATTTT,CASSELAGNTDTQYF
TRBV28,TRBJ2-7,few,TRBD1,TGTGCCAGCAGGATAGGGACAGGGTACGAGCAGTACTTC,CASRIGTGYEQYF
TRBV18,TRBJ1-2,.,.,TGTGCCAGCTCACCACCCGGACGGGGAGCCAACTATGGCTACACCTTC,CASSPPGRGANYGYTF
TRBV7-9,TRBJ2-5,few,.,TGTGCCAGCAGGGCAGACAGCGTAGAGACCCAGTACTTC,CASRADSVETQYF
TRBV9,TRBJ1-2,.,.,TGTGCCAGCAGCGCTCAGATCGGGACATTCGACTACACCTTC,CASSAQIGTFDYTF
TRBV7-2,TRBJ1-5,.,TRBD1,TGTGCCAGCAGCTTACCTACAGGGGTCAATCAGCCCCAGCATTTT,CASSLPTGVNQPQHF
TRBV7-9,TRBJ1-1,few,.,TGTGCCAGCAGCAGGGGAAACACTGAAGCTTTCTTT,CASSRGNTEAFF
TRBV7-6,TRBJ2-1,few,TRBD1,TGTGCCAGCAGCTTAGTCGGGACAGCACTGTACAATGAGCAGTTCTTC,CASSLVGTALYNEQFF